The TCR beta chain under discussion was sequenced for a study of monozygotic twins with inflammatory bowel disease. From 3,500 to 4,500 ng of total RNA, each TCR library was prepared. Researchers ran eight separate cDNA reactions for each sample. TCRdb re-called the 5' RACE reads and shows each CDR3 protein once, DNA omitted. The repertoire shows some 150,000 distinct CDR3 sequences; the top ten hold roughly 2.6%. This TCR was sampled from a human donor with ulcerative colitis or Crohn's disease, or a healthy co-twin of an affected twin (not recorded which). The sample taken for sequencing was blood.

The CDR3 loop reads CASSFRTANTEAFF. The chain joins TRBV5-5 to TRBJ1-1; TCRdb indicates TRBD1, and absent DNA this call remains unverified. Germline assignment: CDR1 SGHKS and CDR2 YYEKEE (reference sequence). There are 14 residues in the CDR3.